Listed below are T cell receptor beta chains from one sample, sequenced in a study of cytomegalovirus exposure and HLA in healthy donors. Sequenced by immunoSEQ multiplex PCR; TCRdb stores in-frame clones only, minus some. The table has roughly 130,000 clones, about 84% seen once. Sequencing was performed on PBMCs. The receptors originated from a boy aged 10-17 years in good health and CMV-seronegative. Both conserved end residues are part of each CDR3. Each record gives: D gene, clone size, V gene, J gene, CDR3 length, CDR3 DNA, CDR3 protein. A D gene is named only where the DNA matches it firmly. Only part of the rows carry a size: once, few, many, or a class if the clone is expanded.

TRBD1,.,TRBV4-1,TRBJ1-1,14,TGCGCCAGCAGCCGGCAGGGGGTAAACACTGAAGCTTTCTTT,CASSRQGVNTEAFF
.,few,TRBV6-6,TRBJ2-2,14,TGTGCCAGCAGTTACTCGTCTAGCAGCGGGGAGCTGTTTTTT,CASSYSSSSGELFF
.,.,TRBV4-1,TRBJ2-2,16,TGCGCCAGCAGCCAAGATCGGGTGGGGCACGGCGGGGAGCTGTTTTTT,CASSQDRVGHGGELFF
.,.,TRBV25-1,TRBJ2-1,12,TGTGCCAGCAACCTACAGACGGATGAGCAGTTCTTC,CASNLQTDEQFF
TRBD2,once,TRBV7-2,TRBJ2-3,17,TGTGCCAGCAGCTTAGGGCTAGCGGGAGGGCCCACAGATACGCAGTATTTT,CASSLGLAGGPTDTQYF
TRBD1,.,TRBV4-2,TRBJ2-7,16,TGTGCCAGCAGCCGGTCATCACAGGGGGCAGGGTACGAGCAGTACTTC,CASSRSSQGAGYEQYF
TRBD2,once,TRBV4-2,TRBJ2-7,17,TGTGCCAGCAGCCAGCCTGAGGGGTCTAGCGGGAGGCTCGAGCAGTACTTC,CASSQPEGSSGRLEQYF
.,.,TRBV7-9,TRBJ1-2,12,TGTGCCAGCAGCTTCACGACTCGAGGCTACACCTTC,CASSFTTRGYTF
.,.,TRBV19,TRBJ2-2,14,TGTGCCAGTAAAAGCAACAGAGCACCCGGGGAGCTGTTTTTT,CASKSNRAPGELFF
TRBD2,.,TRBV4-2,TRBJ2-7,16,TGTGCCAGCAGCCAAGATGTAGCGGGAGTAGAAAACGAGCAGTACTTC,CASSQDVAGVENEQYF
TRBD1,.,TRBV5-4,TRBJ2-7,13,TGTGCCAGCAGAAAATCACAGGGGAACGAGCAGTACTTC,CASRKSQGNEQYF
TRBD1,.,TRBV6-6,TRBJ1-1,15,TGTGCCAGCAGTTACCCCGCGACAGGGGCGACTGAAGCTTTCTTT,CASSYPATGATEAFF
.,.,TRBV14,TRBJ2-7,14,TGTGCCAGCAGCCAAGATAGTACAGGGAGAGAGCAGTACTTC,CASSQDSTGREQYF
.,once,TRBV2,TRBJ2-1,12,TGTGCCAGCAGTGAGGACTGGCGGATGCAGTTCTTC,CASSEDWRMQFF
.,.,TRBV6-5,TRBJ1-6,15,TGTGCCAGCAAACCGACGAGACAGCCTTATTCACCCCTCCACTTT,CASKPTRQPYSPLHF
TRBD1,.,TRBV10-3,TRBJ1-2,14,TGTGCCATCAGTGAGCAGACAGGGGGCTATGGCTACACCTTC,CAISEQTGGYGYTF
.,.,TRBV29-1,TRBJ2-1,12,TGCAGCGTTGAACGACAAATTAATGAGCAGTTCTTC,CSVERQINEQFF
.,.,TRBV6-1,TRBJ2-7,15,TGTGCCAGCAGTGAGGGGACTCTCGGGCCCTACGAGCAGTACTTC,CASSEGTLGPYEQYF
.,.,TRBV11-1,TRBJ2-7,12,TGTGCCAGCAGCCTCGGGGATTACGAGCAGTACTTC,CASSLGDYEQYF
.,.,TRBV30,TRBJ1-5,18,TGTGCCTGGACTCGGGGGGCTCCCCCTCCGCCTCAGCATCAGCCCCAGCATTTT,CAWTRGAPPPPQHQPQHF
.,.,TRBV30,TRBJ1-2,12,TGTGCCTGGAGTGGCCCCGCGCGGGGCTACACCTTC,CAWSGPARGYTF
TRBD2,.,TRBV30,TRBJ2-7,17,TGTGCCTGGAGTCGGGGAGCGGGAGCTCTGTCGGGCCACGAGCAGTACTTC,CAWSRGAGALSGHEQYF
.,.,TRBV4-2,TRBJ1-5,13,TGTGCCAGCAGCCAAGCCAGGGATCAGCCCCAGCATTTT,CASSQARDQPQHF
TRBD2,.,TRBV5-1,TRBJ2-1,17,TGCGCCAGCAGCTTGAGAACTAGCGGGAGCTCCTACAATGAGCAGTTCTTC,CASSLRTSGSSYNEQFF
.,few,TRBV5-5,TRBJ2-7,15,TGTGCCAGCACCCTGGGGCGGGGGCGCTCCTACGAGCAGTACTTC,CASTLGRGRSYEQYF
.,.,TRBV4-1,TRBJ1-2,15,TGCGCCAGCAGCCAACCGACAGGAAACTCCTATGGCTACACCTTC,CASSQPTGNSYGYTF
TRBD1,.,TRBV2,TRBJ2-7,15,TGTGCCAGCAGTGAAGCCCTGGGACAGGGCTACGAGCAGTACTTC,CASSEALGQGYEQYF
.,.,TRBV27,TRBJ1-1,16,TGTGCCAGCAGTTTATCGATAGGGGACATCGACACTGAAGCTTTCTTT,CASSLSIGDIDTEAFF
.,.,TRBV5-6,TRBJ2-1,17,TGTGCCAGCAGCTTTAACCTAGTGGCAGGGGGGTCGAATGAGCAGTTCTTC,CASSFNLVAGGSNEQFF
.,once,TRBV10-3,TRBJ2-5,15,TGTGCCTCTTCCCTGGCAGCGGGCGGGCAAGAGACCCAGTACTTC,CASSLAAGGQETQYF
TRBD1,.,TRBV27,TRBJ2-5,14,TGTGCCAGCAGTTTATACCAGGGGGCCGAGACCCAGTACTTC,CASSLYQGAETQYF
.,.,TRBV5-4,TRBJ2-7,15,TGTGCCAGCAGCTCCCTGGCGGGTAGCTCCTACGAGCAGTACTTC,CASSSLAGSSYEQYF
TRBD1,.,TRBV7-2,TRBJ2-7,15,TGTGCCAGCAGCTTGAGGGGACAGGGGGCGTCCGAGCAGTACTTC,CASSLRGQGASEQYF
.,few,TRBV20-1,TRBJ2-7,11,TGCAGTGTTCTGAACGAGTACGAGCAGTACTTC,CSVLNEYEQYF
.,.,TRBV2,TRBJ1-3,14,TGTGCCAGCAGTGAGAGCCCGTCTGGAAACACCATATATTTT,CASSESPSGNTIYF
TRBD2,few,TRBV25-1,TRBJ2-3,15,TGTGCCAGCAGTGGGCCGGGAGGAAGCACAGATACGCAGTATTTT,CASSGPGGSTDTQYF
.,.,TRBV29-1,TRBJ2-6,15,TGCAGCGTTTATAGTCCGAGTTCCGGGGCCAACGTCCTGACTTTC,CSVYSPSSGANVLTF
.,.,TRBV27,TRBJ1-2,14,TGTGCCAGCTCCGAAATTCCAGGGTCATGGAGCTACACCTTC,CASSEIPGSWSYTF
TRBD1,.,TRBV2,TRBJ1-1,15,TGTGCCAGCAGTAACCCGACAGGGGGTTCAGCTGAAGCTTTCTTT,CASSNPTGGSAEAFF
.,.,TRBV10-1,TRBJ1-5,16,TGCGCCAGCAGGTGCCGACAGTCCCTTAGCAATCAGCCCCAGCATTTT,CASRCRQSLSNQPQHF
TRBD1,.,TRBV27,TRBJ1-1,15,TGTGCCAGCAGCCCAATACAGGGGATGAACACTGAAGCTTTCTTT,CASSPIQGMNTEAFF
.,.,TRBV11-3,TRBJ2-7,14,TGTGCCAGCAGCTTTAGGGCAGGGGACTACGAGCAGTACTTC,CASSFRAGDYEQYF
TRBD1,.,TRBV4-1,TRBJ2-5,14,TGCGCCAGCAGACCCGGGACAGGGGAAGAGACCCAGTACTTC,CASRPGTGEETQYF
TRBD1,.,TRBV5-4,TRBJ2-1,14,TGTGCTAGCACAGGGGTGGGTACCCCCCCTGAGCAGTTCTTC,CASTGVGTPPEQFF
.,.,TRBV6-5,TRBJ2-7,15,TGTGCCAGCGCCCAAATGAGTAGCCGAACCTACGAGCAGTACTTC,CASAQMSSRTYEQYF
TRBD2,once,TRBV19,TRBJ2-7,14,TGTGCCAGTAAGGGACTAGCGGACTCCTACGAGCAGTACTTC,CASKGLADSYEQYF
TRBD1,.,TRBV9,TRBJ1-1,15,TGTGCCAGCAGCACTTGGACAGGGTTGAACACTGAAGCTTTCTTT,CASSTWTGLNTEAFF
TRBD1,.,TRBV29-1,TRBJ2-7,14,TGCAGCGTTGATAGGGGACAGGGCTCCTACGAGCAGTACTTC,CSVDRGQGSYEQYF
.,once,TRBV30,TRBJ1-1,13,TGTGCCTGGGTGGACAGACTAAACACTGAAGCTTTCTTT,CAWVDRLNTEAFF
.,.,TRBV15,TRBJ2-7,13,TGTGCCACCAGCACCAGGGAAGCCTACGAGCAGTACTTC,CATSTREAYEQYF
TRBD2,.,TRBV6-1,TRBJ2-5,13,TGTGCCAGCAGTTTATGGGGGGGAGAGACCCAGTACTTC,CASSLWGGETQYF